This T cell receptor (beta chain) was recovered during a study of blood T cell repertoires in COVID-19. Only in-frame clones appear in the TCRdb table, and some are missing; sequencing was by immunoSEQ multiplex PCR. The profile shows approximately 30,000 clones, more than 70% of them singletons. Trimming removed 6 bases at V and 1 base at J, with 9 bases between. The V gene's germline CDR1 is MNHEY and CDR2 SVGAGI. The CDR3 consists of 13 residues. This chain uses TRBV6-5 with TRBJ1-2; no clear D. The sequenced material came from peripheral blood. The source of this sequence is a human donor in a cohort sampled during active COVID-19. CDR3 loop: CASSFGNNYGYTF. The DNA for the CDR3 is TGTGCCAGCAGCTTCGGGAATAACTATGGCTACACCTTC.